This entry describes one T cell receptor beta chain. This sample is part of a study of beta chain features in type 1 diabetes. All of the isolated RNA was reverse transcribed, so expressed TCRB transcripts were sequenced. The method was immunoSEQ multiplex PCR; TCRdb's version includes in-frame clones alone and lacks a portion of them. The sample consists of 330,000 or so clones, around 20% of them appearing once. Sequencing input: naive CD4+ T cells from blood. The TCR was taken from a young woman in good health.

The CDR3 region has the DNA TGTGCCAGCAGCTTAGGACCTACAGGGGGCAATCAGCCCCAGCATTTT. It is translated as CASSLGPTGGNQPQHF. The rearrangement joins TRBV11-2 to TRBJ1-5, with TRBD1 identical over 7 bases. V shed 1 base and J 2 bases; nucleotides not matched to a gene: 5. Looked up from germline, CDR1 is SGHAT and CDR2 is FQNNGV. There are 16 residues in the CDR3.